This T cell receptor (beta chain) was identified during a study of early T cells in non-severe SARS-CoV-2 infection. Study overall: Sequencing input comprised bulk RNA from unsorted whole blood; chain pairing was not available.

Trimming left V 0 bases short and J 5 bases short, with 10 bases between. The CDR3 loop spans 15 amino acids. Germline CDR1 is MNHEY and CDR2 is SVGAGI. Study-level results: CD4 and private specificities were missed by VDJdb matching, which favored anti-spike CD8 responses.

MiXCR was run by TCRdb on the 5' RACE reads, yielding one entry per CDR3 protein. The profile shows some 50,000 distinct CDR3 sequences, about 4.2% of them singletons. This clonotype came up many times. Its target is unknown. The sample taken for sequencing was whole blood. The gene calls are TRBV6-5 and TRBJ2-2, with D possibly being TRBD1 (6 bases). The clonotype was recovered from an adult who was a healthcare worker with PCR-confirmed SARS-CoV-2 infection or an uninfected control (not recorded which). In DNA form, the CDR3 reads TGTGCCAGCAGTTACTCGACAGGCGGTACCGGGGAGCTGTTTTTT. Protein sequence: CASSYSTGGTGELFF.